A single T cell receptor (beta chain) is shown here with its context. Its cognate antigen is unknown. The V end was cut by 0 bases, the J end by 12 bases, with 14 bases between. Germline V gene lookup returns CDR1 MNHNY and CDR2 SVGAGI (reference sequence). The CDR3 extends over 13 amino acids. Data came from immunoSEQ multiplex PCR; TCRdb stores just in-frame clones and leaves some out. Of more than 150,000 clones listed, around 89% are singletons. This record belongs to a study of cytomegalovirus exposure and HLA in healthy donors. Study-level information: The same platform was used for the 95 to 150 validation repertoires and the approximately 670 first-cohort repertoires, a later analysis reported.

Study results and caveats: Reports indicated that the classifier achieved high specificity and sensitivity in diagnosing cytomegalovirus status.

The TCR sequence derives from a man between 18 and 35 years old in good health and CMV-seronegative. The sequenced sample was PBMCs. This rearrangement joins TRBV6-6 to TRBJ2-5; the D is unclear. As DNA, the CDR3 is TGTGCCAGCAGTTACTCGAAGGCCCGAGGAGAGTACTTC. Translated: CASSYSKARGEYF.